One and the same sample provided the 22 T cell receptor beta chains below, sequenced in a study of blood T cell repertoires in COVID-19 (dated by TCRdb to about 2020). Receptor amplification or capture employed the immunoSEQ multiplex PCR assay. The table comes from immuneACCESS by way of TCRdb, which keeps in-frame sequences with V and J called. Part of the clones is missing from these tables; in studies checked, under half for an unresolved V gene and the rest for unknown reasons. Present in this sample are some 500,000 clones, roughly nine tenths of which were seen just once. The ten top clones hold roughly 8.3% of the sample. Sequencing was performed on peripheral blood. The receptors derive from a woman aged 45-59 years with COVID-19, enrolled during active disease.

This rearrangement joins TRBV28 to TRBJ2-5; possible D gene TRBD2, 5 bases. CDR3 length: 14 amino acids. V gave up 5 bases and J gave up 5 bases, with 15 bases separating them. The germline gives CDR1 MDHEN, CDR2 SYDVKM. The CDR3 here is CASSVPRARETQYF. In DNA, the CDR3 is TGTGCCAGCAGTGTCCCGAGGGCCAGGGAGACCCAGTACTTC. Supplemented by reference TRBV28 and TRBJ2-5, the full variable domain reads DVKVTQSSRYLVKRTGEKVFLECVQDMDHENMFWYRQDPGLGLRLIYFSYDVKMKEKGDIPEGYSVSREKKERFSLILESASTNQTSMYLCASSVPRARETQYFGPGTRLLVL.

In nucleotides, the CDR3 is TGTGCCAGCAGCTTGATTGGGGGGACAGATACGCAGTATTTT. Amino acid sequence: CASSLIGGTDTQYF. The chain uses TRBV7-3 and TRBJ2-3, with TRBD2 as a possible D gene (6 bases). This CDR3 is built from 14 residues. Germline CDR1 reads SGHTA; CDR2 reads FQGTGA. V dropped 3 bases and J dropped 3 bases, with 10 bases sitting between them.

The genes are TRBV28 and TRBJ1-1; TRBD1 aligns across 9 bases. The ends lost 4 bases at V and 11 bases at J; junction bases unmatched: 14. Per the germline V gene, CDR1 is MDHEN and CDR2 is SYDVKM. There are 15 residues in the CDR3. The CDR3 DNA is TGTGCCAGCAGTTCCGACGACAGGGGGAATGTCATGGCTTTCTTT. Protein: CASSSDDRGNVMAFF.

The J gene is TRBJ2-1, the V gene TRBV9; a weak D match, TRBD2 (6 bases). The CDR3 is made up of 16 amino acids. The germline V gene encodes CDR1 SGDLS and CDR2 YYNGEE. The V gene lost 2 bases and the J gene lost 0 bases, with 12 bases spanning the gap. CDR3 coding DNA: TGTGCCAGCAGCGTTACTAGCTCAAACTCCTACAATGAGCAGTTCTTC. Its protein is CASSVTSSNSYNEQFF.

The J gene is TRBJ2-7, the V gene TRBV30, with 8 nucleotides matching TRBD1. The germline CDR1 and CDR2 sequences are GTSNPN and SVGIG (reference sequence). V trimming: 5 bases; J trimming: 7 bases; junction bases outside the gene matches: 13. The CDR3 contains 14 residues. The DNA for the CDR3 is TGTGCCTGGTTAACGGGGCAGGGGGCTGGGGAGCAGTACTTC. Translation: CAWLTGQGAGEQYF. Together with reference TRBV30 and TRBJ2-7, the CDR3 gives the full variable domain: SQTIHQWPATLVQPVGSPLSLECTVEGTSNPNLYWYRQAAGRGLQLLFYSVGIGQISSEVPQNLSASRPQDRQFILSSKKLLLSDSGFYLCAWLTGQGAGEQYFGPGTRLTVT.

The CDR3 nucleotides read TGTGCCAGTAGTCTGACGACTAATCAAGAGACCCAGTACTTC. Translation gives CASSLTTNQETQYF. The V and J genes are TRBV19 and TRBJ2-5; the D gene is possibly TRBD2 (5 bases). Trimming cost V 5 bases and J 2 bases, with 12 bases left between them. The CDR3 contains 14 residues. In germline, CDR1 is LNHDA, CDR2 SQIVND (reference sequence). The full variable domain, rest sourced from reference TRBV19 and TRBJ2-5, is DGGITQSPKYLFRKEGQNVTLSCEQNLNHDAMYWYRQDPGQGLRLIYYSQIVNDFQKGDIAEGYSVSREKKESFPLTVTSAQKNPTAFYLCASSLTTNQETQYFGPGTRLLVL.

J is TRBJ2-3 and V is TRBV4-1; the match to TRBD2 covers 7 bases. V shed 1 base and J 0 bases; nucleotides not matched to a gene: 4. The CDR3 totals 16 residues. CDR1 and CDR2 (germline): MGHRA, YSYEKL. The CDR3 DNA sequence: TGCGCCAGCAGCCAAGGGAAGGGAGGGAGCACAGATACGCAGTATTTT. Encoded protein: CASSQGKGGSTDTQYF.

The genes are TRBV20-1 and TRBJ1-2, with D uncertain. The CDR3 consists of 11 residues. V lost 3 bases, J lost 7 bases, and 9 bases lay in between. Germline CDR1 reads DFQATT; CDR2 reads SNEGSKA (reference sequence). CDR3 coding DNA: TGCAGTGCTAGGGGAGGTTCTGGCTACACCTTC. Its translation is CSARGGSGYTF.

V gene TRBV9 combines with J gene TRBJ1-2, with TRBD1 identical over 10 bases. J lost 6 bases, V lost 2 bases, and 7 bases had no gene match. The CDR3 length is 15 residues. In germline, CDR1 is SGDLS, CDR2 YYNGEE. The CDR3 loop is CASSVDRQGADGYTF. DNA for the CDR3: TGTGCCAGCAGCGTGGACCGACAGGGGGCAGATGGCTACACCTTC.

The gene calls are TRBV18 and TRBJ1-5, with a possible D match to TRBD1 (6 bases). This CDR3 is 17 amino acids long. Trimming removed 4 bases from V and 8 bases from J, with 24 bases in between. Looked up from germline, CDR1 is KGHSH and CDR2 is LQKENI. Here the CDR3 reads CASSQRTGGQGGKPQHF. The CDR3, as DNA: TGTGCCAGCTCACAGCGTACGGGGGGGCAGGGTGGTAAGCCCCAGCATTTT.

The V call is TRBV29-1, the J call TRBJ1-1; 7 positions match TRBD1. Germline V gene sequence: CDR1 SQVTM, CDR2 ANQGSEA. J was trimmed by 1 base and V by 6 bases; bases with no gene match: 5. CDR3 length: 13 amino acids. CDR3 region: CSVSDRRNTEAFF. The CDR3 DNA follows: TGCAGCGTCTCGGACAGGCGGAACACTGAAGCTTTCTTT.

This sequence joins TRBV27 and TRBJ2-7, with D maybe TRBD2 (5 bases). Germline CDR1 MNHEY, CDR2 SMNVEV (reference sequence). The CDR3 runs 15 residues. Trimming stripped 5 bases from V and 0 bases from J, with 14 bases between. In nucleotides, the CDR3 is TGTGCCAGCAGTCCTACGGGATTTAGCTCCTACGAGCAGTACTTC. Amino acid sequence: CASSPTGFSSYEQYF.

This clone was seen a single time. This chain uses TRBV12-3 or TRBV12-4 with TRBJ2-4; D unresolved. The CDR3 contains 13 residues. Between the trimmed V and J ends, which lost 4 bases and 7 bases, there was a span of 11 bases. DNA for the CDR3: TGTGCCAGCAGTTCTCCCCCCGGGAACATTCAGTACTTC. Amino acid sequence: CASSSPPGNIQYF.

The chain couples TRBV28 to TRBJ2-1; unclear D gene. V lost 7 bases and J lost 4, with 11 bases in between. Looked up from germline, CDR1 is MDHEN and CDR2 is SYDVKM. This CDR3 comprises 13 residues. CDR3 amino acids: CASTPPGYNEQFF. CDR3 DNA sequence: TGTGCCAGCACCCCCCCCGGGTACAATGAGCAGTTCTTC. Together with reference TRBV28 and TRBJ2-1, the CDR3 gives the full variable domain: DVKVTQSSRYLVKRTGEKVFLECVQDMDHENMFWYRQDPGLGLRLIYFSYDVKMKEKGDIPEGYSVSREKKERFSLILESASTNQTSMYLCASTPPGYNEQFFGPGTRLTVL.

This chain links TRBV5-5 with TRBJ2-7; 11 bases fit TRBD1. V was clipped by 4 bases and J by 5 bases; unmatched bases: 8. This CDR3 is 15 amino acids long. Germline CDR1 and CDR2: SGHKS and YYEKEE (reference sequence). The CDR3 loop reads CASSRTRTGGHEQYF. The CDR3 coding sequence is TGTGCCAGCAGCCGGACCCGGACAGGGGGCCACGAGCAGTACTTC.

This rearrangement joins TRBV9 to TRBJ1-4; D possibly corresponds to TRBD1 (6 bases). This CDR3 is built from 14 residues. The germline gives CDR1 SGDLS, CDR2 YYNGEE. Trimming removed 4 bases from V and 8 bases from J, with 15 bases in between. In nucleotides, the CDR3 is TGTGCCAGCAGCCAATCAGGGGATACCGAAAAACTGTTTTTT. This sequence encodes CASSQSGDTEKLFF.

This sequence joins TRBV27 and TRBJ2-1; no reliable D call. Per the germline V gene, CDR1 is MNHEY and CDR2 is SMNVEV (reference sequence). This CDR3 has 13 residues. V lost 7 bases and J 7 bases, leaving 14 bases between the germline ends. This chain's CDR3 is CASKTTVGNEQFF. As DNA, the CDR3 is TGTGCCAGCAAGACAACGGTTGGGAATGAGCAGTTCTTC.

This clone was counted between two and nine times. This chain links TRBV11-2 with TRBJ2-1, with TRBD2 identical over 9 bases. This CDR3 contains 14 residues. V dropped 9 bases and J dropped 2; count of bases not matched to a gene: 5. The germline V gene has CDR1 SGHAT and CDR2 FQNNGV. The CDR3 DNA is TGTGCCAGTGGGACTAGCTCAACCTACAATGAGCAGTTCTTC. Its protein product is CASGTSSTYNEQFF. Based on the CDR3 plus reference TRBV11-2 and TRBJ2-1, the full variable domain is EAGVAQSPRYKIIEKRQSVAFWCNPISGHATLYWYQQILGQGPKLLIQFQNNGVVDDSQLPKDRFSAERLKGVDSTLKIQPAKLEDSAVYLCASGTSSTYNEQFFGPGTRLTVL.

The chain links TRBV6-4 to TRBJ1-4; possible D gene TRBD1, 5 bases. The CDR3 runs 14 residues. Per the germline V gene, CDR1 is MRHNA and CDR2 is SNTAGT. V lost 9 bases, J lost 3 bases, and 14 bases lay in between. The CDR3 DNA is TGTGCCAGACGTTACAGGTCTTCTAATGAAAAACTGTTTTTT. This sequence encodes CARRYRSSNEKLFF.

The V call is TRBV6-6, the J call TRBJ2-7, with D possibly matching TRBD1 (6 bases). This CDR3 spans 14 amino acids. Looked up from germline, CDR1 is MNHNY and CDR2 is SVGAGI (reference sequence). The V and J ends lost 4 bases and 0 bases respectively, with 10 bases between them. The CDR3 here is CASSFGQSSYEQYF. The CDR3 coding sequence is TGTGCCAGCAGTTTCGGACAGAGCTCCTACGAGCAGTACTTC.

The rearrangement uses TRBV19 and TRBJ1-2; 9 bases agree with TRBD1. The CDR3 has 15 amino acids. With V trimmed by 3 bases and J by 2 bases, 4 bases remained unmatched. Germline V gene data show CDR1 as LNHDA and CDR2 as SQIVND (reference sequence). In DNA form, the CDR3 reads TGTGCCAGTAGTATGGCGACAGGGGGGAACTATGGCTACACCTTC. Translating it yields CASSMATGGNYGYTF.

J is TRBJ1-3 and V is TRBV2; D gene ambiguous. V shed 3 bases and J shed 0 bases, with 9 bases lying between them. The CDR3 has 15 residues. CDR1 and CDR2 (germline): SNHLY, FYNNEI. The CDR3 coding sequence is TGTGCCAGCAGTGATACTTTTCTCTCTGGAAACACCATATATTTT. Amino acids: CASSDTFLSGNTIYF.